What follows are 22 T cell receptor beta chains derived from one specimen sequenced in a study of CD8+ T cells in alopecia areata. TCR sequencing used cDNA made by reverse transcription of extracted RNA. Data came from immunoSEQ multiplex PCR; TCRdb stores just in-frame clones and leaves some out. The sample comprises more than 200,000 clones, 67% of which are singletons, and approximately 1.2% rests with the top ten. Specimen: CD4+ T cells sorted from blood, collected at week 0. The receptors shown here come from a human donor with alopecia areata.

The chain combines TRBV11-2 with TRBJ2-7; tentatively, D is TRBD2 (5 bases). Germline V lookup: CDR1 SGHAT, CDR2 FQNNGV. Trimming left V 5 bases short and J 5 bases short, with 19 bases between. This CDR3 is built from 15 residues. Here the CDR3 reads CASSLGGSASDEQYF. In DNA form, the CDR3 reads TGTGCCAGCAGCCTAGGCGGGTCAGCGAGCGACGAGCAGTACTTC. Full variable domain (remainder filled in from reference TRBV11-2 and TRBJ2-7): EAGVAQSPRYKIIEKRQSVAFWCNPISGHATLYWYQQILGQGPKLLIQFQNNGVVDDSQLPKDRFSAERLKGVDSTLKIQPAKLEDSAVYLCASSLGGSASDEQYFGPGTRLTVT.

The rearrangement joins TRBV5-4 to TRBJ2-7; D perhaps matches TRBD2 (6 bases). From germline, CDR1 is SGHNT and CDR2 YYREEE (reference sequence). The V end lost 4 bases, the J end lost 1 base, and 12 bases lay between the germline ends. CDR3 size: 14 residues. The CDR3 spells CASSRLVGSYEQYF. In DNA, the CDR3 is TGTGCCAGCAGCCGACTAGTTGGGTCCTACGAGCAGTACTTC.

The genes are TRBV7-3 and TRBJ2-7, with TRBD2 identical over 11 bases. Losses at the gene ends were 5 bases for V and 3 bases for J; bases not matched to a gene: 15. This CDR3 is built from 18 residues. Per germline, CDR1 SGHTA and CDR2 FQGTGA. The DNA of the CDR3 is TGTGCCAGCAGCCCCGGACCGTCGACTAGCGGGGTTCTCTACGAGCAGTACTTC. Residues: CASSPGPSTSGVLYEQYF.

The chain joins TRBV25-1 to TRBJ1-1; no clear D. Germline V CDR1 and CDR2: MGHDK, SYGVNS. With 6 bases removed from V and 0 bases from J, the gap between germline ends came to 8 bases. The CDR3 totals 13 residues. DNA for the CDR3: TGTGCCAGCAGCCGTTTGGTGAACACTGAAGCTTTCTTT. Translated: CASSRLVNTEAFF.

The V call is TRBV5-1, the J call TRBJ2-5; 11 nucleotides line up with TRBD1. Per the germline V gene, CDR1 is SGHRS and CDR2 is YFSETQ. After removal of 3 bases from V and 4 bases from J, the junction contained 8 bases not matched to a gene. The CDR3 covers 16 residues. The CDR3 DNA reads TGCGCCAGCAGCTCGTCCGGGACAGGGGGTCGAGAGACCCAGTACTTC. Translation gives CASSSSGTGGRETQYF.

This clone has only one observation. This sequence joins TRBV30 and TRBJ2-2, with D hard to call. The CDR3 is 13 amino acids. CDR1 is GTSNPN, CDR2 SVGIG, per germline (reference sequence). The germline V and J ends were trimmed by 3 bases and 6 bases, with 11 bases remaining between them. This chain's CDR3 is CAWSRRVAGELFF. CDR3 DNA sequence: TGTGCCTGGAGCCGAAGGGTGGCCGGGGAGCTGTTTTTT.

This chain links TRBV5-6 with TRBJ1-2; D ambiguous. The length of the CDR3 is 14 residues. Germline-derived CDR1 and CDR2 are SGHDT and YYEEEE. V was pared by 4 bases and J by 4 bases, with 14 bases between. CDR3 loop: CASSPPTAGYGYTF. In nucleotides, the CDR3 is TGTGCCAGCAGCCCCCCAACCGCTGGCTATGGCTACACCTTC.

This clone was detected a few times. The chain couples TRBV29-1 to TRBJ2-7; unclear D gene. The CDR3 has 14 amino acids. The germline V and J ends were trimmed by 7 bases and 0 bases, with 16 bases remaining between them. The V gene's germline CDR1 is SQVTM and CDR2 ANQGSEA. The CDR3 coding sequence is TGCAGCGCCCTAGAAGGCAGGAGCTCCTACGAGCAGTACTTC. Translation: CSALEGRSSYEQYF.

The rearrangement links TRBV5-1 to TRBJ2-7; a possible D gene is TRBD2 (5 bases). Trimming took 0 bases from V and 5 from J, leaving 9 bases between them. Germline CDR1 is SGHRS and CDR2 is YFSETQ. This CDR3 is built from 13 residues. The CDR3 DNA is TGCGCCAGCAGCTTGGCAGGAGGAGACGAGCAGTACTTC. Protein sequence: CASSLAGGDEQYF.

The rearrangement links TRBV7-2 to TRBJ1-5; 8 bases line up with TRBD1. This CDR3 region has 15 residues. The junction had 6 bases not matched to a gene; V was cut back by 5 bases and J by 3 bases. CDR1 and CDR2 (germline): SGHTA, FQGNSA. CDR3 amino acids: CASSMTGALNQPQHF. The CDR3, as DNA: TGTGCCAGCAGCATGACAGGGGCCCTCAATCAGCCCCAGCATTTT. Complete variable domain (other parts from reference TRBV7-2 and TRBJ1-5): GAGVSQSPSNKVTEKGKDVELRCDPISGHTALYWYRQSLGQGLEFLIYFQGNSAPDKSGLPSDRFSAERTGGSVSTLTIQRTQQEDSAVYLCASSMTGALNQPQHFGDGTRLSIL.

The chain combines TRBV2 with TRBJ2-5; perhaps TRBD1 as D (6 bases). V was clipped by 6 bases and J by 2 bases, with 10 bases between them. CDR1 and CDR2 (germline): SNHLY, FYNNEI. This CDR3 spans 13 amino acids. CDR3 protein: CASRPTGQETQYF. The CDR3 DNA is TGTGCCAGCAGACCCACAGGGCAAGAGACCCAGTACTTC.

The genes are TRBV20-1 and TRBJ2-1, with D possibly being TRBD1 (6 bases). CDR3 length: 11 residues. V was cut by 4 bases and J by 13 bases, with 14 bases left in between. CDR1 and CDR2 from the germline V gene are DFQATT and SNEGSKA (reference sequence). CDR3 in DNA: TGCAGTGCTACCTATGACAGGACTCAGTTCTTC. Its translation: CSATYDRTQFF.

The chain combines TRBV5-4 with TRBJ2-3; D is unresolved. Germline V gene lookup returns CDR1 SGHNT and CDR2 YYREEE (reference sequence). V lost 1 base, J lost 2 bases, and 11 bases lay in between. CDR3 length: 15 residues. CDR3 nucleotides: TGTGCCAGCAGCTTGCCAGCAGTCTCCACAGATACGCAGTATTTT. It specifies CASSLPAVSTDTQYF.

The chain has TRBV29-1 and TRBJ2-3; 11 bases match TRBD1. Trimming at V came to 4 bases and at J to 4 bases, leaving 1 base not matched to a gene. Germline loops: CDR1 SQVTM, CDR2 ANQGSEA. CDR3 length equals 13 residues. CDR3 in amino acids: CSVGTGGPDTQYF. The CDR3 bases are TGCAGCGTTGGGACAGGGGGCCCAGATACGCAGTATTTT.

This rearrangement joins TRBV29-1 to TRBJ2-1; D tentatively fits TRBD1 or TRBD2 (6 bases each). Germline V gives CDR1 SQVTM, CDR2 ANQGSEA. Deletions cut 6 bases from V and 8 bases from J, with 20 bases between. The length of the CDR3 is 14 residues. CDR3 nucleotides: TGCAGCGTGGCGGGACACCGACAAGGCGATGAGCAGTTCTTC. This encodes CSVAGHRQGDEQFF.

The V and J genes are TRBV7-3 and TRBJ2-5; D uncertain. The germline gives CDR1 SGHTA, CDR2 FQGTGA. The CDR3 extends over 13 amino acids. Between the trimmed V and J ends, which lost 0 bases and 5 bases, there was a span of 7 bases. The CDR3 DNA follows: TGTGCCAGCAGCTTAACCACCATGGAGACCCAGTACTTC. Translation gives CASSLTTMETQYF.

This chain connects TRBV5-1 to TRBJ2-7; 9 bases map to TRBD1. This CDR3 comprises 14 residues. CDR1 and CDR2 from the germline V gene are SGHRS and YFSETQ. V was pared by 4 bases and J by 3 bases, with 5 bases of the junction left unmatched. The CDR3 sequence: CASSPRDRDYEQYF. Here the CDR3 DNA reads TGCGCCAGCAGCCCCCGGGACAGGGACTACGAGCAGTACTTC.

The rearrangement links TRBV4-1 to TRBJ2-7; 11 nucleotides line up with TRBD2. The germline V gene has CDR1 MGHRA and CDR2 YSYEKL. CDR3 size: 16 residues. With 1 base clipped from V and 5 bases from J, the junction kept 7 bases outside the gene matches. The CDR3 coding sequence is TGCGCCAGCAGCCAAGGGGACGGACTAGCGGGCCACGAGCAGTACTTC. This codes for CASSQGDGLAGHEQYF.

J is TRBJ1-2 and V is TRBV29-1; no clear D gene. The V gene lost 3 bases and the J gene lost 7 bases, with 9 bases spanning the gap. Germline CDR1 reads SQVTM; CDR2 reads ANQGSEA. The CDR3 consists of 11 residues. The CDR3 region has the DNA TGCAGCGTTGATGGTACCGCTGGCTACACCTTC. Translated, it gives CSVDGTAGYTF.

Turning to this clone: Germline is not matched at one junction end, which may reflect a read error. This chain's CDR3 is CASSRGTLLFF. The CDR3 bases are TGTGCCAGCAGCCGGGGGACCCTGTTGTTTTTT. The chain joins TRBV5-6 to TRBJ2-3; possibly TRBD2 for D (6 bases). Germline CDR1 SGHDT, CDR2 YYEEEE. The CDR3 is 11 amino acids. The whole variable domain, remainder taken from reference TRBV5-6 and TRBJ2-3, is DAGVTQSPTHLIKTRGQQVTLRCSPKSGHDTVSWYQQALGQGPQFIFQYYEEEERQRGNFPDRFSGHQFPNYSSELNVNALLLGDSALYLCASSRGTLLFFGPGTRLTVL.

The chain carries TRBV29-1 and TRBJ2-3; weak D call: TRBD2 (7 bases). The CDR3 is 13 residues long. Trimming removed 4 bases from V and 3 bases from J, with 11 bases in between. Germline loops: CDR1 SQVTM, CDR2 ANQGSEA. As DNA, the CDR3 is TGCAGCGTTGTCGGGGGGCGGACAGATACGCAGTATTTT. It codes for CSVVGGRTDTQYF.

This clone occurred once. The chain uses TRBV7-2 and TRBJ2-7, with 7 bases identical to TRBD1. Germline V gene sequence: CDR1 SGHTA, CDR2 FQGNSA. The V gene end was trimmed by 6 bases and the J gene end by 0 bases; junction bases not matched to a gene: 8. This CDR3 has 15 amino acids. This CDR3 reads CASRPGTASSYEQYF. The CDR3 coding sequence is TGTGCCAGCAGGCCCGGGACAGCGAGCTCCTACGAGCAGTACTTC.